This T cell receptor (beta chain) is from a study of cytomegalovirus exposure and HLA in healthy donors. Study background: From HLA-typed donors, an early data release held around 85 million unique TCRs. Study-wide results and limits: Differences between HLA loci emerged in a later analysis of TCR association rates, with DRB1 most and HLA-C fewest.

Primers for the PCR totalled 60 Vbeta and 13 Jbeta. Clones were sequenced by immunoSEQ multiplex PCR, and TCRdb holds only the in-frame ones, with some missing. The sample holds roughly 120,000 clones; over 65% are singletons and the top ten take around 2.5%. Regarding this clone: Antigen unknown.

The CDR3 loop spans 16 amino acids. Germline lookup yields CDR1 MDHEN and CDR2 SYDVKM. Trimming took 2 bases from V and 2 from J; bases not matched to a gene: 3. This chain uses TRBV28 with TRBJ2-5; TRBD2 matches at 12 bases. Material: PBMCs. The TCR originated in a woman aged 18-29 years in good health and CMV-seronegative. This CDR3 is CASSLGLAGGQETQYF. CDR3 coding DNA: TGTGCCAGCAGTTTAGGGCTAGCGGGGGGGCAAGAGACCCAGTACTTC. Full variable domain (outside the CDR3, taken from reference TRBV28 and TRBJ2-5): DVKVTQSSRYLVKRTGEKVFLECVQDMDHENMFWYRQDPGLGLRLIYFSYDVKMKEKGDIPEGYSVSREKKERFSLILESASTNQTSMYLCASSLGLAGGQETQYFGPGTRLLVL.